The 32 T cell receptor beta chains listed next were all sequenced from one sample in a study of PD-1 blockade in classical Hodgkin lymphoma. Only in-frame clones appear in the TCRdb table, and some are missing; sequencing was by immunoSEQ multiplex PCR. The sample yields about 35,000 clones, more than 85% seen once. Time point noted: newly diagnosed, previously untreated cHL patient sample. It was by magnetic negative selection that CD4+ T cells were purified from thawed PBMCs. Sequencing was done on a sample of CD4+ T cells from blood. Every receptor here comes from a human donor with classical Hodgkin lymphoma.

The chain combines TRBV7-9 with TRBJ2-1, with 8 bases identical to TRBD1. The ends lost 1 base at V and 6 bases at J; junction bases unmatched: 8. This CDR3 is built from 16 residues. CDR1 and CDR2 (germline): SEHNR, FQNEAQ (reference sequence). For the CDR3, the DNA is TGTGCCAGCAGCTTAGTTGGACAGGGTTCATCCAATGAGCAGTTCTTC. Its protein is CASSLVGQGSSNEQFF.

The chain links TRBV29-1 to TRBJ2-4; D is perhaps TRBD1 (6 bases). The CDR3 runs 13 residues. Germline V gene data show CDR1 as SQVTM and CDR2 as ANQGSEA. Trimming cost V 3 bases and J 6 bases, with 12 bases left between them. The CDR3 here is CSVESGQRNIQYF. Written as DNA, the CDR3 is TGCAGCGTTGAGTCAGGACAGAGAAACATTCAGTACTTC.

The V gene is TRBV18, the J gene TRBJ2-1, with TRBD2 matching over 8 bases. This CDR3 spans 17 amino acids. Per germline, CDR1 KGHSH and CDR2 LQKENI. The V and J ends lost 4 bases and 8 bases, in that order; junction bases with no gene match: 16. The CDR3 loop is CASSQNRPGLVLDEQFF. CDR3 nucleotides: TGTGCCAGCTCACAGAACCGTCCGGGACTAGTCCTGGATGAGCAGTTCTTC.

This rearrangement joins TRBV7-6 to TRBJ1-2, with D possibly matching TRBD1 (5 bases). The V gene's germline CDR1 is SGHVS and CDR2 FNYEAQ. CDR3 length: 16 residues. Trimming left V 5 bases short and J 4 bases short, with 20 bases between. For the CDR3, the DNA is TGTGCCAGCAGCCCATTTGGGACTCCCGAGGGCTATGGCTACACCTTC. Its translation: CASSPFGTPEGYGYTF. Looking up the rest from reference TRBV7-6 and TRBJ1-2 gives the full variable domain: GAGVSQSPRYKVTKRGQDVALRCDPISGHVSLYWYRQALGQGPEFLTYFNYEAQQDKSGLPNDRFSAERPEGSISTLTIQRTEQRDSAMYRCASSPFGTPEGYGYTFGSGTRLTVV.

The chain combines TRBV7-3 with TRBJ2-1, with 8 positions matching TRBD1. V gave up 1 base and J gave up 10 bases; unmatched junction bases: 9. Per germline, CDR1 SGHTA and CDR2 FQGTGA. This CDR3 is built from 15 residues. The CDR3, as DNA: TGTGCCAGCAGCTTAAAGATTCAGGGGGCTGGCGAGCAGTTCTTC. Translating gives CASSLKIQGAGEQFF.

The chain joins TRBV11-2 to TRBJ2-7; 8 nucleotides line up with TRBD2. The CDR3 sequence is 16 residues long. In germline, CDR1 is SGHAT, CDR2 FQNNGV. Germline trimming cut 1 base from V and 3 bases from J; bases unmatched to any gene: 8. CDR3 DNA: TGTGCCAGCAGCTTAGTAAGCGGGGGTATAATCTACGAGCAGTACTTC. Protein: CASSLVSGGIIYEQYF.

The V gene is TRBV19, the J gene TRBJ2-1; D is perhaps TRBD1 (5 bases). Trimming removed 3 bases from V and 0 bases from J, with 12 bases in between. The CDR3 runs 16 residues. The germline V gene has CDR1 LNHDA and CDR2 SQIVND (reference sequence). CDR3 in amino acids: CASSMMGLSSYNEQFF. CDR3 nucleotide sequence: TGTGCCAGTAGTATGATGGGGCTGAGCTCCTACAATGAGCAGTTCTTC. The full variable domain, its missing parts supplied by reference TRBV19 and TRBJ2-1, is DGGITQSPKYLFRKEGQNVTLSCEQNLNHDAMYWYRQDPGQGLRLIYYSQIVNDFQKGDIAEGYSVSREKKESFPLTVTSAQKNPTAFYLCASSMMGLSSYNEQFFGPGTRLTVL.

This sequence joins TRBV28 and TRBJ2-7; no clear D. The CDR3 totals 18 residues. V lost 5 bases and J 1 base, leaving 24 bases between the germline ends. CDR1 and CDR2 (germline): MDHEN, SYDVKM. The CDR3 here is CASSTGPLRGPRSYEQYF. The CDR3 DNA reads as TGTGCCAGCAGTACGGGCCCGTTAAGAGGACCGAGGTCCTACGAGCAGTACTTC.

The chain employs TRBV5-1 and TRBJ2-1; 9 nucleotides line up with TRBD2. The CDR3 extends over 16 amino acids. V lost 4 bases and J lost 5; bases outside the gene matches: 10. Looked up from germline, CDR1 is SGHRS and CDR2 is YFSETQ. CDR3: CASSTTLAGANNEQFF. The CDR3 DNA reads as TGCGCCAGCAGCACCACCTTAGCGGGGGCAAACAATGAGCAGTTCTTC. The full variable domain, its missing parts supplied by reference TRBV5-1 and TRBJ2-1, is KAGVTQTPRYLIKTRGQQVTLSCSPISGHRSVSWYQQTPGQGLQFLFEYFSETQRNKGNFPGRFSGRQFSNSRSEMNVSTLELGDSALYLCASSTTLAGANNEQFFGPGTRLTVL.

CDR3 residues: CASSLGQASNVLTF. The DNA for the CDR3 is TGTGCCAGCAGCTTAGGCCAGGCCTCCAACGTCCTGACTTTC. The chain recombines TRBV5-6 with TRBJ2-6; D remains ambiguous. This CDR3 comprises 14 residues. Germline lookup yields CDR1 SGHDT and CDR2 YYEEEE. V lost 2 bases and J lost 8, with 11 bases in between. Combining the CDR3 with reference TRBV5-6 and TRBJ2-6 gives the whole variable domain DAGVTQSPTHLIKTRGQQVTLRCSPKSGHDTVSWYQQALGQGPQFIFQYYEEEERQRGNFPDRFSGHQFPNYSSELNVNALLLGDSALYLCASSLGQASNVLTFGAGSRLTVL.

The chain joins TRBV18 to TRBJ2-2, with TRBD1 identical over 9 bases. This CDR3 has 16 residues. Germline V gene data show CDR1 as KGHSH and CDR2 as LQKENI. After removal of 5 bases from V and 4 bases from J, the junction contained 8 bases not matched to a gene. CDR3 loop: CASSANRGPSTGELFF. CDR3 DNA sequence: TGTGCCAGCTCAGCAAACAGGGGGCCTTCCACCGGGGAGCTGTTTTTT. Combining the CDR3 with reference TRBV18 and TRBJ2-2 gives the whole variable domain NAGVMQNPRHLVRRRGQEARLRCSPMKGHSHVYWYRQLPEEGLKFMVYLQKENIIDESGMPKERFSAEFPKEGPSILRIQQVVRGDSAAYFCASSANRGPSTGELFFGEGSRLTVL.

J is TRBJ2-1 and V is TRBV7-2; D is perhaps TRBD2 (6 bases). The CDR3 consists of 15 residues. Germline-derived CDR1 and CDR2 are SGHTA and FQGNSA. V lost 5 bases to trimming and J lost 3 bases, with 14 bases between them. The DNA of the CDR3 is TGTGCCAGCAGCATCAGCGGGCGAAACTACAATGAGCAGTTCTTC. This codes for CASSISGRNYNEQFF.

This clone was recorded once. V and J are TRBV4-1 and TRBJ2-1; D gene unclear. V dropped 0 bases and J dropped 3 bases, with 9 bases sitting between them. In germline, CDR1 is MGHRA, CDR2 YSYEKL. The CDR3 totals 15 residues. CDR3: CASSQDWASYNEQFF. The CDR3 DNA is TGCGCCAGCAGCCAAGATTGGGCTAGCTACAATGAGCAGTTCTTC.

This chain connects TRBV10-3 to TRBJ2-7, with a possible D match to TRBD1 (6 bases). Trimming cost V 1 base and J 5 bases, with 18 bases left between them. Germline assignment: CDR1 ENHRY and CDR2 SYGVKD. The CDR3 sequence is 16 residues long. CDR3 sequence: CAISELPSGTRNEQYF. The CDR3 nucleotides are TGTGCCATCAGTGAGTTACCCTCCGGGACAAGAAACGAGCAGTACTTC.

The rearrangement uses TRBV6-5 and TRBJ2-4, with D tentatively TRBD1 (6 bases). Trimming pared 5 bases from V and 0 bases from J, leaving 11 bases between. Germline assignment: CDR1 MNHEY and CDR2 SVGAGI. The CDR3 has 15 amino acids. The chain's CDR3 is CASSPGQIAKNIQYF. The CDR3 nucleotides read TGTGCCAGCAGTCCGGGACAAATAGCCAAAAACATTCAGTACTTC.

The chain is built from TRBV6-5 and TRBJ2-7; D may be TRBD1 or TRBD2 (5 bases each). Trimming cost V 7 bases and J 8 bases, with 15 bases left between them. The CDR3 is 12 amino acids. Germline values: CDR1 MNHEY, CDR2 SVGAGI. The CDR3 DNA follows: TGTGCCAGCACTAGAGGGGATTCCCAGCAGTACTTC. It encodes CASTRGDSQQYF.

This chain links TRBV2 with TRBJ2-1, with D unresolved. The V end was cut by 5 bases, the J end by 7 bases, with 15 bases between. Germline V gene sequence: CDR1 SNHLY, CDR2 FYNNEI. The CDR3 consists of 14 residues. CDR3 loop: CASSRDRTRNEQFF. As DNA, the CDR3 is TGTGCCAGCAGTCGCGACCGCACTCGTAATGAGCAGTTCTTC.

This clone was seen just once. This chain connects TRBV6-5 to TRBJ1-4; a possible D gene is TRBD1 (5 bases). The CDR3 is 15 residues long. Trimming stripped 6 bases from V and 8 bases from J, with 19 bases between. Germline values: CDR1 MNHEY, CDR2 SVGAGI. CDR3 sequence (DNA): TGTGCCAGCAGAAACAAATGGGACGGTGGGGAAAAACTGTTTTTT. Amino acids: CASRNKWDGGEKLFF.

The chain has TRBV18 and TRBJ2-1; the match to TRBD2 covers 8 bases. Germline V lookup: CDR1 KGHSH, CDR2 LQKENI. This CDR3 has 14 residues. J was trimmed by 4 bases and V by 6 bases; bases with no gene match: 5. The CDR3 DNA reads as TGTGCCAGCTCGGAATTAGCGGGATACAATGAGCAGTTCTTC. Translation: CASSELAGYNEQFF.

The J gene is TRBJ2-5, the V gene TRBV5-1, with a weak D call TRBD2 (6 bases). The CDR3 totals 15 residues. Germline V gives CDR1 SGHRS, CDR2 YFSETQ. Trimming cost V 1 base and J 5 bases, with 15 bases left between them. This CDR3 reads CASSLQWDWGETQYF. In nucleotides, the CDR3 is TGCGCCAGCAGCTTGCAGTGGGACTGGGGGGAGACCCAGTACTTC.

The V gene is TRBV19, the J gene TRBJ1-5; a weak D match, TRBD1 (5 bases). Trimming left V 6 bases short and J 4 bases short, with 13 bases between. Germline V gene lookup returns CDR1 LNHDA and CDR2 SQIVND (reference sequence). This CDR3 has 14 residues. CDR3 sequence (DNA): TGTGCCAGTAGCGGGACCGTGGGGAATCAGCCCCAGCATTTT. Its protein is CASSGTVGNQPQHF.

The chain links TRBV7-2 to TRBJ2-1, with D perhaps matching TRBD1 (5 bases). V lost 4 bases and J 9 bases, leaving 10 bases between the germline ends. The CDR3 totals 12 residues. Germline V lookup: CDR1 SGHTA, CDR2 FQGNSA. In DNA, the CDR3 is TGTGCCAGCAGCTCAGGGATGGGTGAGCAGTTCTTC. As protein: CASSSGMGEQFF.

V is TRBV11-3 and J is TRBJ2-3; either TRBD1 or TRBD2 may fit D (6 bases each). With 1 base removed from V and 5 bases from J, the gap between germline ends came to 10 bases. Germline CDR1 reads SGHNT; CDR2 reads YENEEA. CDR3 size: 14 residues. CDR3 bases: TGTGCCAGCAGCTTAGGGGGGGCGGGAGATACGCAGTATTTT. Encoded protein: CASSLGGAGDTQYF.

This chain connects TRBV2 to TRBJ2-1; the match to TRBD2 covers 7 bases. This CDR3 contains 17 residues. The germline V gene has CDR1 SNHLY and CDR2 FYNNEI. V gave up 6 bases and J gave up 5 bases; unmatched junction bases: 16. CDR3 coding DNA: TGTGCCAGCAGCCCCGCGGGACTATCACTAGGGGACAATGAGCAGTTCTTC. This encodes CASSPAGLSLGDNEQFF.

Concerning this clone itself: Other DNA sequences from this sample encode an identical CDR3 as well. The rearrangement joins TRBV29-1 to TRBJ1-5, with TRBD1 matching 7 bases. V dropped 4 bases and J dropped 6; count of bases not matched to a gene: 6. CDR1 is SQVTM, CDR2 ANQGSEA, per germline. CDR3 length: 13 residues. CDR3: CSVVGQGGQPQHF. CDR3 in DNA: TGCAGCGTTGTGGGGCAGGGGGGTCAGCCCCAGCATTTT.

The chain is built from TRBV6-6 and TRBJ2-2; either TRBD1 or TRBD2 may fit D (5 bases each). Germline loops: CDR1 MNHNY, CDR2 SVGAGI (reference sequence). This CDR3 has 16 residues. Trimming stripped 1 base from V and 5 bases from J, with 14 bases between. The CDR3 protein is CASSYLRGVDTGELFF. The CDR3 nucleotides read TGTGCCAGCAGTTACTTAAGAGGGGTGGATACCGGGGAGCTGTTTTTT.

V is TRBV5-4 and J is TRBJ1-2; TRBD1 aligns across 7 bases. This CDR3 has 13 residues. V lost 7 bases, J lost 2 bases, and 5 bases stayed unmatched. Per germline, CDR1 SGHNT and CDR2 YYREEE (reference sequence). The CDR3 bases are TGTGCCAGCGATAGACAGGGAAACTATGGCTACACCTTC. It codes for CASDRQGNYGYTF.

The chain links TRBV5-1 to TRBJ2-7, with 13 bases matching TRBD2. V shed 4 bases and J 0 bases; nucleotides not matched to a gene: 10. Germline V lookup: CDR1 SGHRS, CDR2 YFSETQ. The CDR3 has 18 amino acids. CDR3 sequence (DNA): TGCGCCAGCAGCCCCAGGACTAGCGGGAGACGGAGCTCCTACGAGCAGTACTTC. Translating gives CASSPRTSGRRSSYEQYF.

The chain recombines TRBV19 with TRBJ1-5; D possibly corresponds to TRBD1 (6 bases). Germline V gives CDR1 LNHDA, CDR2 SQIVND (reference sequence). Trimming shortened V by 4 bases and J by 7 bases, and 11 bases separated the two germline ends. The CDR3 length is 13 residues. The DNA for the CDR3 is TGTGCCAGTAGTACCGGACAGACCCAGCCCCAGCATTTT. It translates to CASSTGQTQPQHF. Looking up the rest from reference TRBV19 and TRBJ1-5 gives the full variable domain: DGGITQSPKYLFRKEGQNVTLSCEQNLNHDAMYWYRQDPGQGLRLIYYSQIVNDFQKGDIAEGYSVSREKKESFPLTVTSAQKNPTAFYLCASSTGQTQPQHFGDGTRLSIL.

The chain couples TRBV4-1 to TRBJ2-4, with D tentatively TRBD2 (6 bases). Looked up from germline, CDR1 is MGHRA and CDR2 is YSYEKL. V lost 1 base and J 3 bases, leaving 16 bases between the germline ends. The CDR3 is 17 residues long. CDR3 DNA: TGCGCCAGCAGCCAAGGGAGGGCAGGGTCTGGCAAAAACATTCAGTACTTC. Translation: CASSQGRAGSGKNIQYF.

This rearrangement joins TRBV5-6 to TRBJ2-7, with D perhaps being TRBD1 or TRBD2 (5 bases each). This CDR3 has 13 residues. V lost 6 bases and J 0 bases, leaving 10 bases between the germline ends. The germline V gene encodes CDR1 SGHDT and CDR2 YYEEEE. CDR3 amino acids: CASTGTASYEQYF. CDR3 bases: TGTGCCAGCACTGGGACGGCCTCCTACGAGCAGTACTTC.

The CDR3 nucleotides are TGCGCCAGCACCAACCGGGACAGGATGAACACTGAAGCTTTCTTT. It is translated as CASTNRDRMNTEAFF. This chain connects TRBV5-1 to TRBJ1-1; 8 positions agree with TRBD1. Per germline, CDR1 SGHRS and CDR2 YFSETQ. The V and J ends lost 6 bases and 0 bases, in that order; junction bases with no gene match: 7. CDR3 length: 15 residues.